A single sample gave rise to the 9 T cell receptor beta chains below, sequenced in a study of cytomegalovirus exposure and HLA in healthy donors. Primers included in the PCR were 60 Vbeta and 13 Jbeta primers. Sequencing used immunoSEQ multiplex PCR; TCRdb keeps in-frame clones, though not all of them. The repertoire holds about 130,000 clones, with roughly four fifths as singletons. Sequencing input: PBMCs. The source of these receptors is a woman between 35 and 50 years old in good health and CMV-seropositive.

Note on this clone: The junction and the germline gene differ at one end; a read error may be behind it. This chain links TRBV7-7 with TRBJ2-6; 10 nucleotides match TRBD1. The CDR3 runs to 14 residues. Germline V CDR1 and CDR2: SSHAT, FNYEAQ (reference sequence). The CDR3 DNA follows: TGTGCTAGCAGCCCGGACAGGGGGAGCAACGTCCTGACTTTC. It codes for CASSPDRGSNVLTF.

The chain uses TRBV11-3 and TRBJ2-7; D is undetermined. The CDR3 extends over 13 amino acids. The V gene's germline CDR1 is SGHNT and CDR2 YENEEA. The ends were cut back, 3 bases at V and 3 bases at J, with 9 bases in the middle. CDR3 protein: CASSFGRNYEQYF. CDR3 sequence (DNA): TGTGCCAGCAGCTTCGGTCGAAACTACGAGCAGTACTTC.

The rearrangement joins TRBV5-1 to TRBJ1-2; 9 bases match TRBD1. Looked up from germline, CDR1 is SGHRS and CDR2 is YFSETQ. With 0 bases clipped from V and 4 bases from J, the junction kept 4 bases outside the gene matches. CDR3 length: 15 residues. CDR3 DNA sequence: TGCGCCAGCAGCTTGGGGGACAGGGAGGCCTATGGCTACACCTTC. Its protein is CASSLGDREAYGYTF. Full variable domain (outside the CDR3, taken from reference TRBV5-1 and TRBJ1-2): KAGVTQTPRYLIKTRGQQVTLSCSPISGHRSVSWYQQTPGQGLQFLFEYFSETQRNKGNFPGRFSGRQFSNSRSEMNVSTLELGDSALYLCASSLGDREAYGYTFGSGTRLTVV.

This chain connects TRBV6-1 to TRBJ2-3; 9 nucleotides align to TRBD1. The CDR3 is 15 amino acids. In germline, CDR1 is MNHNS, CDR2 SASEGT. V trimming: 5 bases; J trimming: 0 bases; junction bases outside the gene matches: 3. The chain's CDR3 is CASSLQGASTDTQYF. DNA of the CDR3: TGTGCCAGCAGTTTACAGGGGGCTAGCACAGATACGCAGTATTTT.

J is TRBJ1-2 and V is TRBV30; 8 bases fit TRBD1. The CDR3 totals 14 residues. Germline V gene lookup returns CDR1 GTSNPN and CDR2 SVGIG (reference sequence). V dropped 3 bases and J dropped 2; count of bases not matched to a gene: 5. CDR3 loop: CAWSEGTGNYGYTF. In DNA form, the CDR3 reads TGTGCCTGGAGCGAGGGGACAGGAAACTATGGCTACACCTTC.

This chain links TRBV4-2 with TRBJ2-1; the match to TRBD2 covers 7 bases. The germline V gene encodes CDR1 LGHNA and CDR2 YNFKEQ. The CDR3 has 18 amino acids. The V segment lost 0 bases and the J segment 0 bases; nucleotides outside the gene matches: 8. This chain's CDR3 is CASSQDGGRLGSYNEQFF. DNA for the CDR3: TGTGCCAGCAGCCAAGACGGGGGGAGGCTTGGCTCCTACAATGAGCAGTTCTTC.

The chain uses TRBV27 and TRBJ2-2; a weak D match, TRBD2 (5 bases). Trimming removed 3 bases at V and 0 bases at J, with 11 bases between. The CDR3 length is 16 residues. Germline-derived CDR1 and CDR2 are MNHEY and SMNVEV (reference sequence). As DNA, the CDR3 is TGTGCCAGCAGTTTTGGGCTAGCCGCGAACACCGGGGAGCTGTTTTTT. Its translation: CASSFGLAANTGELFF.

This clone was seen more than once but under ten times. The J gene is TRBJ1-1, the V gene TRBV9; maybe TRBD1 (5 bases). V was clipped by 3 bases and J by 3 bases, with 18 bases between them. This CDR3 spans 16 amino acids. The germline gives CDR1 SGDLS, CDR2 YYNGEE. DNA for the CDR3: TGTGCCAGCAGCGCCAACAGGCACGCGGGGGACACTGAAGCTTTCTTT. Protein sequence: CASSANRHAGDTEAFF.

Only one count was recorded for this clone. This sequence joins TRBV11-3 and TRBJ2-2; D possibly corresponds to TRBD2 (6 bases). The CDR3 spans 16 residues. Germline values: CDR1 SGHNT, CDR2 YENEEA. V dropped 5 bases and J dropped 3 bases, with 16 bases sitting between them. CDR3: CASSQYRGTDTGELFF. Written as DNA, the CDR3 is TGTGCCAGCAGCCAGTATCGGGGGACCGACACCGGGGAGCTGTTTTTT.